These 7 T cell receptor beta chains were sequenced from one sample in a study of T cells after yellow fever vaccination. TCRdb used MiXCR to reprocess the 5' RACE reads, holding one entry per CDR3 protein. The data contain 300,000 or so distinct CDR3 sequences, less than 9.5% of them seen just once; the ten biggest clones take up approximately 15%. The specimen comprised PBMCs, sampled about 49 days after the first yellow fever vaccination. Every receptor here comes from a man aged 18-30 years who received the YFV17D yellow fever vaccine.

This chain connects TRBV4-1 to TRBJ1-1; D perhaps matches TRBD1 (5 bases). V was clipped by 4 bases and J by 4 bases, with 19 bases between them. The germline gives CDR1 MGHRA, CDR2 YSYEKL. This CDR3 contains 16 residues. This chain's CDR3 is CASSRGSPGWSTEAFF. CDR3 nucleotide sequence: TGCGCCAGCAGCCGAGGGTCGCCAGGGTGGAGCACTGAAGCTTTCTTT.

This rearrangement joins TRBV5-1 to TRBJ2-2, with no clear D. Germline lookup yields CDR1 SGHRS and CDR2 YFSETQ. The CDR3 loop spans 12 amino acids. The ends were cut back, 4 bases at V and 7 bases at J, with 8 bases in the middle. CDR3 region: CASSVDFGELFF. The CDR3 DNA reads as TGCGCCAGCAGCGTAGACTTCGGGGAGCTGTTTTTT.

This clonotype was seen a handful of times. V gene TRBV7-2 combines with J gene TRBJ2-5; D remains ambiguous. The V end was cut by 8 bases, the J end by 5 bases, with 21 bases between. Germline lookup yields CDR1 SGHTA and CDR2 FQGNSA. This CDR3 has 15 residues. The CDR3 loop reads CASFAGPHPAETQYF. CDR3 nucleotides: TGTGCCAGCTTCGCCGGGCCCCATCCCGCGGAGACCCAGTACTTC.

Concerning this clonotype: One junction end does not reproduce the germline sequence, and a read error may be involved. The chain carries TRBV5-6 and TRBJ2-7, with 13 bases identical to TRBD2. Germline-derived CDR1 and CDR2 are SGHDT and YYEEEE. This CDR3 spans 16 amino acids. The CDR3 reads CASSLAGTSGMYEQCF. CDR3 in DNA: TGTGCCAGCAGCTTGGCCGGGACTAGCGGGATGTACGAGCAGTGCTTC.

This clonotype was seen more than once but under ten times. J is TRBJ2-1 and V is TRBV7-2, with 11 bases that match TRBD2. The CDR3 has 17 residues. CDR1 is SGHTA and CDR2 is FQGNSA in the germline V gene. Trimming cost V 2 bases and J 2 bases; bases outside gene matches: 5. CDR3 sequence: CASSLLAGGPTYNEQFF. CDR3 DNA: TGTGCCAGCAGCTTACTAGCGGGGGGCCCCACCTACAATGAGCAGTTCTTC. Drawing the rest from reference TRBV7-2 and TRBJ2-1, the complete variable domain is GAGVSQSPSNKVTEKGKDVELRCDPISGHTALYWYRQSLGQGLEFLIYFQGNSAPDKSGLPSDRFSAERTGGSVSTLTIQRTQQEDSAVYLCASSLLAGGPTYNEQFFGPGTRLTVL.

A remark on this clonotype: The junction and the germline gene differ at one end; a read error may be behind it. The chain combines TRBV29-1 with TRBJ2-5; 7 nucleotides agree with TRBD2. This CDR3 contains 12 residues. Germline V gives CDR1 SQVTM, CDR2 ANQGSEA. The CDR3 sequence is CSVDVAGVRLIF. DNA of the CDR3: TGCAGCGTTGATGTGGCGGGGGTGAGGTTAATTTTC.

This clonotype was observed many times. V and J are TRBV4-2 and TRBJ1-1, with 8 bases identical to TRBD1. The ends lost 4 bases at V and 3 bases at J; junction bases unmatched: 7. Per germline, CDR1 LGHNA and CDR2 YNFKEQ. The CDR3 is made up of 15 amino acids. CDR3 nucleotide sequence: TGTGCCAGCAGCCCACAGACAGGGGCCGACACTGAAGCTTTCTTT. Amino acids: CASSPQTGADTEAFF.